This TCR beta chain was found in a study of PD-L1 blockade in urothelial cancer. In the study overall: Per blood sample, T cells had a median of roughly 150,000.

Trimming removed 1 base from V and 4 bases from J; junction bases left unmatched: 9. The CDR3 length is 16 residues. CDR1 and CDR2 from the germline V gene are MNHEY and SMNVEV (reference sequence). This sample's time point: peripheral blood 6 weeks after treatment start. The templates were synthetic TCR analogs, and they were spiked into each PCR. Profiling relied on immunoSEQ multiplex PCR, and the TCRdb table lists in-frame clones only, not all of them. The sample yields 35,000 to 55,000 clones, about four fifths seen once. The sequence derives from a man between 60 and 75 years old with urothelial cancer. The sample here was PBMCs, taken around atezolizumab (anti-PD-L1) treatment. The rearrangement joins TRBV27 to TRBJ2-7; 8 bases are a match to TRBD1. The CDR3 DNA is TGTGCCAGCAGTTTATTGGCACAGGGGGGCGGTTACGAGCAGTACTTC. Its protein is CASSLLAQGGGYEQYF.